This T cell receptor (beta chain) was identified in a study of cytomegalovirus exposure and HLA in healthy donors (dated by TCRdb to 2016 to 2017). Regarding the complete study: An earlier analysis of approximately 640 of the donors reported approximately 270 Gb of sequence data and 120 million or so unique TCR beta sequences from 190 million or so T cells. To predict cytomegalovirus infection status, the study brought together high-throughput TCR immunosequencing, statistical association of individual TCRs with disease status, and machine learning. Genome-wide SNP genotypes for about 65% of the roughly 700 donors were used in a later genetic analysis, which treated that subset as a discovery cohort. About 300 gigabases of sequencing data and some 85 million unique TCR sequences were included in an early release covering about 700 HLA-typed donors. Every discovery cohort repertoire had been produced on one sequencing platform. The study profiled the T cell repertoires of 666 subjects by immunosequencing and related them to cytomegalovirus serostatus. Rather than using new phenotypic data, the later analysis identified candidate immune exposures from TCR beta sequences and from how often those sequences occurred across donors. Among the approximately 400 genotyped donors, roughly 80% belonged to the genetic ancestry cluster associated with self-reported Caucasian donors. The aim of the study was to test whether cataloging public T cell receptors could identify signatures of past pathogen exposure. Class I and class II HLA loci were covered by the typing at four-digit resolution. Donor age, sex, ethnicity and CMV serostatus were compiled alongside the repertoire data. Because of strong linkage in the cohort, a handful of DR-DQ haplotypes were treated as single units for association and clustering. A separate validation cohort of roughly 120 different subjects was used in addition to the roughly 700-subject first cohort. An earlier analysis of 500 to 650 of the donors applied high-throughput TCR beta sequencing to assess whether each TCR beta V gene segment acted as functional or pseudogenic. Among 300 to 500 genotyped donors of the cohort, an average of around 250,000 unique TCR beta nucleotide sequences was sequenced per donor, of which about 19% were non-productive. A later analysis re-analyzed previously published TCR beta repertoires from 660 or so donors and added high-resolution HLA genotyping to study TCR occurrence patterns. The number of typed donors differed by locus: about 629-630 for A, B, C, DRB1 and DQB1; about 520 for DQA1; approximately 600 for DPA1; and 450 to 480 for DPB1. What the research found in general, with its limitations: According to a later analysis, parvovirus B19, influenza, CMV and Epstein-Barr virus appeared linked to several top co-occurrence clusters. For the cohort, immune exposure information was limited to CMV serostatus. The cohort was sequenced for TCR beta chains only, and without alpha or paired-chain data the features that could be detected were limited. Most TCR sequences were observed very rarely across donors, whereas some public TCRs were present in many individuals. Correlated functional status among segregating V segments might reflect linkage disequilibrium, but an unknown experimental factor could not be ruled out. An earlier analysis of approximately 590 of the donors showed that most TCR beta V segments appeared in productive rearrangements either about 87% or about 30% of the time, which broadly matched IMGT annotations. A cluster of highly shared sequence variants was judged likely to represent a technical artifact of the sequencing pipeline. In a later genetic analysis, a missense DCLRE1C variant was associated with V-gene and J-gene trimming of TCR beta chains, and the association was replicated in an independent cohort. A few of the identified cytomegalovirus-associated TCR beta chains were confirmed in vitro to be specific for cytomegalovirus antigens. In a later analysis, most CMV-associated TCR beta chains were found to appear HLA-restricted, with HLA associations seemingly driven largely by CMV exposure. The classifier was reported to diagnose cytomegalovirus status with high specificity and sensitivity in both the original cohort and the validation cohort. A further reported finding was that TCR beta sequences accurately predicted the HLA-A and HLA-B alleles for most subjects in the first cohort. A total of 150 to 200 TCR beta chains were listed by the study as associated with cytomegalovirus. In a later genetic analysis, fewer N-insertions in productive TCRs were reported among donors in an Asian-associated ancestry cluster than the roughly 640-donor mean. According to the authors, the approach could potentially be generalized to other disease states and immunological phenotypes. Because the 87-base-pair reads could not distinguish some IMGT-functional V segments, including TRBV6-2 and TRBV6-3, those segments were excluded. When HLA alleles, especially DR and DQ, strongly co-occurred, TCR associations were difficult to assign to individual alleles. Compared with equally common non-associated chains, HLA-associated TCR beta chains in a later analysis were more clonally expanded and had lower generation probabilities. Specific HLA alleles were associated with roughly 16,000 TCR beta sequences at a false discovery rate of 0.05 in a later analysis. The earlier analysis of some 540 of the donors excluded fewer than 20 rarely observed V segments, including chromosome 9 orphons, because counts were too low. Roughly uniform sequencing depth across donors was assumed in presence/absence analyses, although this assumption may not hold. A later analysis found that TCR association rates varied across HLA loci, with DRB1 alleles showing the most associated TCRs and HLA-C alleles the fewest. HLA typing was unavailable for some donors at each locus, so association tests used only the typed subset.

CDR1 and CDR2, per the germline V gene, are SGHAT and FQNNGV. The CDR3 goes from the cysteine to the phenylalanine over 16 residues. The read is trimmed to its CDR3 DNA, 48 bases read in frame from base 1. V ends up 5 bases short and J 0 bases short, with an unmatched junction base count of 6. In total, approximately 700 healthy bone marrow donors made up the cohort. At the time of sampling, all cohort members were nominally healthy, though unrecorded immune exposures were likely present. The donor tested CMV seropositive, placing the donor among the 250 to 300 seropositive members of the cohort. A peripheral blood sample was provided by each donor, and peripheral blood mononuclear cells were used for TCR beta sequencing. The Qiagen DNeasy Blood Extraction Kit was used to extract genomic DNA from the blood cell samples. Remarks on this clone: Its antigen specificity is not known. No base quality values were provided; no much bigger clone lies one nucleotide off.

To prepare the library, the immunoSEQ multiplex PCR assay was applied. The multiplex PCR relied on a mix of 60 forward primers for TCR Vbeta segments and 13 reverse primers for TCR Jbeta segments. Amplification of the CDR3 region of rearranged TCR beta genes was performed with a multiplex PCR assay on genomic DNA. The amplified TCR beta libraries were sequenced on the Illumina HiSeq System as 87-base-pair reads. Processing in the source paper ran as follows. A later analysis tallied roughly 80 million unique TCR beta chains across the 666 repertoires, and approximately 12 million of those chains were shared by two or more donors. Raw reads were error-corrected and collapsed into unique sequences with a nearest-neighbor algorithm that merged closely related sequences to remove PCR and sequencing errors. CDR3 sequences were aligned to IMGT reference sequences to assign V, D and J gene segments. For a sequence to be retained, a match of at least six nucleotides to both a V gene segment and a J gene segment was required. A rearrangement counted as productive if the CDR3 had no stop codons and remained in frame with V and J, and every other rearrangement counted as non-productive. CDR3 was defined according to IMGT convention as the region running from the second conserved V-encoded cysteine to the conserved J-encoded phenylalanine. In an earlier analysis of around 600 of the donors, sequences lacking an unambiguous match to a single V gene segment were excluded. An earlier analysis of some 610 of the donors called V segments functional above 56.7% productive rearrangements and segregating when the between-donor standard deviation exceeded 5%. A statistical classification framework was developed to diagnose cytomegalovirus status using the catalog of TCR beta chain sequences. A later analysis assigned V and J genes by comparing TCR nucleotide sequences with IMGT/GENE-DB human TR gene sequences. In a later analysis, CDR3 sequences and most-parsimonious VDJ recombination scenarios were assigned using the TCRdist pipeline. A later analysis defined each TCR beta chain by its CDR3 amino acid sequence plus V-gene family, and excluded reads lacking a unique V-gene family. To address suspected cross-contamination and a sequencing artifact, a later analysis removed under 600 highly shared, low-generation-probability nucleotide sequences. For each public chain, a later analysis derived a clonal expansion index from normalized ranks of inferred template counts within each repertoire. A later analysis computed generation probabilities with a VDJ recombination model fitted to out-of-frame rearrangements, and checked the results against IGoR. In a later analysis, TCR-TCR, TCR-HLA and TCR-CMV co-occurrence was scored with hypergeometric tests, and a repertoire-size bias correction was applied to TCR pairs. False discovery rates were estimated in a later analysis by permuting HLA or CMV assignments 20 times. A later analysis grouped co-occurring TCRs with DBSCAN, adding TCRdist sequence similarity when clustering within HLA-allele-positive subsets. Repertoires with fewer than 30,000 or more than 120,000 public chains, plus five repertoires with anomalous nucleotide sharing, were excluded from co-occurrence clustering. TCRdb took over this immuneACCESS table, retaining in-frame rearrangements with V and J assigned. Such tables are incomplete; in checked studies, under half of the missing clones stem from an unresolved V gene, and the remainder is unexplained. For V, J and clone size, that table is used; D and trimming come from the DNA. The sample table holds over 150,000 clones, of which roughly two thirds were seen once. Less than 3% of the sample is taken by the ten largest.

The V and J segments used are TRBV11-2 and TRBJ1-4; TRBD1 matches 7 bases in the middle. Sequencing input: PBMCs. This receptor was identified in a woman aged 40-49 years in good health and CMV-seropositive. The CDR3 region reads CASSADRVSTNEKLFF. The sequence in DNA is TGTGCCAGCAGCGCCGACAGGGTGTCAACTAATGAAAAACTGTTTTTT.